This TCR beta chain is drawn from a study of T cells in Graves' hyperthyroidism and ophthalmopathy. The investigators amplified TCR beta CDR3 regions from RNA transcripts. TCR CDR3 regions were first amplified by RT-PCR with HTBI primers. TCRdb ran MiXCR on the multiplex PCR reads and lists one entry per CDR3 protein. The sample yields roughly 530,000 distinct CDR3 sequences, roughly 18% seen once. Study results and limitations: Among clonotypes expanded in thyroid above 0.001, most were also found in blood.

This clonotype was seen only a few times. Its antigen is unknown. The CDR3 loop spans 13 amino acids. The germline V gene has CDR1 SGHNT and CDR2 YYREEE (reference sequence). V was cut by 5 bases and J by 7 bases, with 15 bases left in between. Disease duration was under 3 months in the ophthalmopathy patients, who also had a Clinical Activity Score of at least 3 and a NOSPECS grade of at least 4. The authors took PBMCs from over 8.5 ml fresh peripheral blood. The chain employs TRBV5-4 and TRBJ1-2; unclear D gene. This TCR was sampled from a woman younger than 35 with Graves' ophthalmopathy. Sequenced material: blood. CDR3 coding DNA: TGTGCCAGCAGTTACGTACACTTTGGTGGCTACACCTTC. Translated: CASSYVHFGGYTF.